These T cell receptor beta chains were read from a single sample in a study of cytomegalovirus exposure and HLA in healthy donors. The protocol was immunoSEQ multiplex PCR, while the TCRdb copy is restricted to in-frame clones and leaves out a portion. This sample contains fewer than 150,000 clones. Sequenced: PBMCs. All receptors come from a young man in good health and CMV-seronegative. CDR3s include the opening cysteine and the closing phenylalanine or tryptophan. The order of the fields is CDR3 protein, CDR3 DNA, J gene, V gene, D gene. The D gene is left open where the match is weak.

cdr3_aa: CASSSPTGVNQPQHF; cdr3_nt: TGTGCCAGCAGTTCCCCAACAGGGGTCAATCAGCCCCAGCATTTT; j_call: TRBJ1-5; v_call: TRBV28; d_call: TRBD1
cdr3_aa: CASSQDLAGGGYEQYF; cdr3_nt: TGCGCCAGCAGCCAGGATCTAGCGGGAGGGGGGTACGAGCAGTACTTC; j_call: TRBJ2-7; v_call: TRBV5-1; d_call: TRBD2
cdr3_aa: CASGPGLFGYGYTF; cdr3_nt: TGTGCTAGTGGCCCAGGGTTATTCGGGTATGGCTACACCTTC; j_call: TRBJ1-2; v_call: TRBV12-5; d_call: .
cdr3_aa: CASSPRGRALNYGYTF; cdr3_nt: TGTGCCAGCAGCCCCCGGGGAAGAGCCCTTAACTATGGCTACACCTTC; j_call: TRBJ1-2; v_call: TRBV5-6; d_call: .
cdr3_aa: CASSRVTVNYGYTF; cdr3_nt: TGTGCCAGTAGTAGGGTAACAGTGAACTATGGCTACACCTTC; j_call: TRBJ1-2; v_call: TRBV19; d_call: .
cdr3_aa: CASSPDTAYEQYF; cdr3_nt: TGTGCCAGCAGCCCCGATACGGCCTACGAGCAGTACTTC; j_call: TRBJ2-7; v_call: TRBV9; d_call: .
cdr3_aa: CASSQDLASGSSYEQYF; cdr3_nt: TGCGCCAGCAGCCAAGATCTGGCTAGCGGTTCCTCCTACGAGCAGTACTTC; j_call: TRBJ2-7; v_call: TRBV4-1; d_call: TRBD2
cdr3_aa: CASSLLITVDEQYF; cdr3_nt: TGTGCCAGCAGCTTGTTGATAACAGTAGACGAGCAGTACTTC; j_call: TRBJ2-7; v_call: TRBV5-6; d_call: .
cdr3_aa: CASSEQGIRGYTF; cdr3_nt: TGTGCCAGCAGTGAACAGGGGATTAGAGGCTACACCTTC; j_call: TRBJ1-2; v_call: TRBV2; d_call: .
cdr3_aa: CASSLRVSEGGELFF; cdr3_nt: TGTGCCAGCAGCTTACGAGTCTCCGAGGGCGGGGAGCTGTTTTTT; j_call: TRBJ2-2; v_call: TRBV7-9; d_call: .
cdr3_aa: CAWTSLTGQGWLADPYEQYF; cdr3_nt: TGTGCCTGGACGTCGCTCACGGGACAGGGTTGGCTAGCGGATCCCTACGAGCAGTACTTC; j_call: TRBJ2-7; v_call: TRBV30; d_call: TRBD1
cdr3_aa: CASSQAARGWGTDTQYF; cdr3_nt: TGTGCCAGCAGCCAGGCCGCCCGGGGATGGGGCACAGATACGCAGTATTTT; j_call: TRBJ2-3; v_call: TRBV14; d_call: .
cdr3_aa: CASSSYRGSNTEAFF; cdr3_nt: TGTGCCAGCAGCTCATACAGGGGCTCGAACACTGAAGCTTTCTTT; j_call: TRBJ1-1; v_call: TRBV5-4; d_call: TRBD1
cdr3_aa: CASSLVPSGNNEQFF; cdr3_nt: TGTGCCAGCAGCTTAGTTCCTAGCGGGAACAATGAGCAGTTCTTC; j_call: TRBJ2-1; v_call: TRBV7-9; d_call: TRBD2
cdr3_aa: CASSSHPGGRSGRPGRSYNEQFF; cdr3_nt: TGTGCCAGCAGCTCTCACCCGGGGGGAAGGAGCGGGAGGCCGGGGCGCTCCTACAATGAGCAGTTCTTC; j_call: TRBJ2-1; v_call: TRBV9; d_call: TRBD2
cdr3_aa: CASSLGQGGTGELFF; cdr3_nt: TGCGCCAGCAGCTTAGGACAGGGAGGAACCGGGGAGCTGTTTTTT; j_call: TRBJ2-2; v_call: TRBV10-1; d_call: TRBD1
cdr3_aa: CASSELPQQIYEQYF; cdr3_nt: TGTGCCAGCAGTGAACTCCCACAGCAGATCTACGAGCAGTACTTC; j_call: TRBJ2-7; v_call: TRBV6-1; d_call: .
cdr3_aa: CASSELVTGGTEAFF; cdr3_nt: TGTGCCAGCAGCGAGCTAGTCACAGGGGGCACTGAAGCTTTCTTT; j_call: TRBJ1-1; v_call: TRBV2; d_call: TRBD1
cdr3_aa: CAISGTGGNQPQHF; cdr3_nt: TGTGCCATCAGTGGGACAGGGGGAAATCAGCCCCAGCATTTT; j_call: TRBJ1-5; v_call: TRBV10-3; d_call: TRBD1
cdr3_aa: CAISEEGAYEQYF; cdr3_nt: TGTGCCATCAGTGAGGAGGGGGCCTACGAGCAGTACTTC; j_call: TRBJ2-7; v_call: TRBV10-3; d_call: .
cdr3_aa: CASGRGLAGGMDTQYF; cdr3_nt: TGTGCTAGTGGCCGGGGACTAGCGGGAGGTATGGATACGCAGTATTTT; j_call: TRBJ2-3; v_call: TRBV12-5; d_call: TRBD2
cdr3_aa: CASSASGSTDTQYF; cdr3_nt: TGTGCCAGCAGCGCCAGCGGGAGCACAGATACGCAGTATTTT; j_call: TRBJ2-3; v_call: TRBV7-9; d_call: .
cdr3_aa: CASTDGSGNTIYF; cdr3_nt: TGTGCCAGCACCGACGGGTCTGGAAACACCATATATTTT; j_call: TRBJ1-3; v_call: TRBV9; d_call: .
cdr3_aa: CASSSGTGTDTQYF; cdr3_nt: TGTGCCAGTTCCTCCGGGACAGGGACAGATACGCAGTATTTT; j_call: TRBJ2-3; v_call: TRBV19; d_call: TRBD1
cdr3_aa: CASSSTWEGYTF; cdr3_nt: TGTGCCAGCAGCTCAACCTGGGAGGGGTACACCTTC; j_call: TRBJ1-2; v_call: TRBV9; d_call: .
cdr3_aa: CATGPSGDYYEQYF; cdr3_nt: TGTGCCACCGGACCTAGCGGGGATTACTACGAGCAGTACTTC; j_call: TRBJ2-7; v_call: TRBV27; d_call: TRBD2
cdr3_aa: CASTFRGSQPQHF; cdr3_nt: TGTGCCAGTACCTTCAGGGGGAGTCAGCCCCAGCATTTT; j_call: TRBJ1-5; v_call: TRBV19; d_call: TRBD1
cdr3_aa: CASSERSNRISQGGELFF; cdr3_nt: TGTGCCAGCAGTGAAAGGTCTAATCGGATTTCACAGGGCGGGGAGCTGTTTTTT; j_call: TRBJ2-2; v_call: TRBV6-1; d_call: .
cdr3_aa: CASSTGTPQPQHF; cdr3_nt: TGTGCCAGCAGTACCGGGACACCTCAGCCCCAGCATTTT; j_call: TRBJ1-5; v_call: TRBV27; d_call: .
cdr3_aa: CASSDSRLAEGEETQYF; cdr3_nt: TGTGCCAGCAGTGACTCGAGGCTAGCGGAAGGGGAGGAGACCCAGTACTTC; j_call: TRBJ2-5; v_call: TRBV6-4; d_call: TRBD2
cdr3_aa: CASSFEFEQYF; cdr3_nt: TGTGCCAGCAGTTTTGAGTTCGAGCAGTACTTC; j_call: TRBJ2-7; v_call: TRBV28; d_call: .
cdr3_aa: CASSVAVSYEQYF; cdr3_nt: TGTGCCAGCAGCGTAGCGGTTTCCTACGAGCAGTACTTC; j_call: TRBJ2-7; v_call: TRBV9; d_call: .
cdr3_aa: CASSRLAGGDEQYF; cdr3_nt: TGCGCCAGCAGTCGACTAGCGGGAGGCGACGAGCAGTACTTC; j_call: TRBJ2-7; v_call: TRBV10-1; d_call: TRBD2
cdr3_aa: CASSYNYEQYF; cdr3_nt: TGTGCCAGCTCATACAACTACGAGCAGTACTTC; j_call: TRBJ2-7; v_call: TRBV5-6; d_call: .
cdr3_aa: CASSWRELVFQETQYF; cdr3_nt: TGTGCCAGCAGCTGGCGGGAGTTGGTTTTCCAAGAGACCCAGTACTTC; j_call: TRBJ2-5; v_call: TRBV5-6; d_call: TRBD2
cdr3_aa: CASSLDRVYFPSSYEQYF; cdr3_nt: TGTGCCAGCAGCTTGGACAGGGTCTACTTTCCCAGCTCCTACGAGCAGTACTTC; j_call: TRBJ2-7; v_call: TRBV5-6; d_call: .
cdr3_aa: CASSLRDSPGELFF; cdr3_nt: TGTGCCAGCAGTCTCCGGGACAGTCCCGGGGAGCTGTTTTTT; j_call: TRBJ2-2; v_call: TRBV2; d_call: TRBD1
cdr3_aa: CASAQDPSGNTIYF; cdr3_nt: TGCGCCAGCGCTCAGGATCCCTCTGGAAACACCATATATTTT; j_call: TRBJ1-3; v_call: TRBV10-1; d_call: .
cdr3_aa: CASSLEGTGETGELFF; cdr3_nt: TGCGCCAGCAGCTTGGAAGGGACAGGGGAGACCGGGGAGCTGTTTTTT; j_call: TRBJ2-2; v_call: TRBV5-1; d_call: TRBD1
cdr3_aa: CASSFGRLAGFEQFF; cdr3_nt: TGTGCCAGCAGCTTCGGGCGACTAGCGGGATTTGAGCAGTTCTTC; j_call: TRBJ2-1; v_call: TRBV5-4; d_call: TRBD2
cdr3_aa: CSVFWRGGNTEAFF; cdr3_nt: TGCAGCGTTTTCTGGAGGGGCGGGAACACTGAAGCTTTCTTT; j_call: TRBJ1-1; v_call: TRBV29-1; d_call: .
cdr3_aa: CASSPYRGGPGAGEQFF; cdr3_nt: TGTGCCAGCAGCCCATATCGGGGGGGCCCGGGGGCGGGTGAGCAGTTCTTC; j_call: TRBJ2-1; v_call: TRBV7-3; d_call: TRBD2
cdr3_aa: CASSLDSGRSSYEQYF; cdr3_nt: TGTGCCAGCAGCTTGGATAGCGGGAGGAGCTCCTACGAGCAGTACTTC; j_call: TRBJ2-7; v_call: TRBV5-4; d_call: TRBD2
cdr3_aa: CASSGPPDTQYF; cdr3_nt: TGTGCCAGCAGTGGGCCGCCAGATACGCAGTATTTT; j_call: TRBJ2-3; v_call: TRBV6-1; d_call: .
cdr3_aa: CASSPRLISYNEQFF; cdr3_nt: TGTGCCAGCAGCCCGAGGTTGATTTCCTACAATGAGCAGTTCTTC; j_call: TRBJ2-1; v_call: TRBV5-8; d_call: .
cdr3_aa: CASSLAGVPNEQFF; cdr3_nt: TGCGCCAGCAGCTTGGCCGGGGTACCCAATGAGCAGTTCTTC; j_call: TRBJ2-1; v_call: TRBV5-1; d_call: .
cdr3_aa: CASSFAAGPGLYEQYF; cdr3_nt: TGTGCCAGCAGTTTCGCAGCTGGGCCTGGGCTCTACGAGCAGTACTTC; j_call: TRBJ2-7; v_call: TRBV27; d_call: .
cdr3_aa: CAWRGMKGFLSPLHF; cdr3_nt: TGTGCCTGGAGAGGGATGAAGGGGTTTCTGTCACCCCTCCACTTT; j_call: TRBJ1-6; v_call: TRBV30; d_call: .
cdr3_aa: CSAMRLNEQFF; cdr3_nt: TGCAGTGCTATGAGATTGAATGAGCAGTTCTTC; j_call: TRBJ2-1; v_call: TRBV20-1; d_call: .
cdr3_aa: CASSLVGGREQYF; cdr3_nt: TGTGCCAGCAGCCTTGTCGGCGGGCGGGAGCAGTACTTC; j_call: TRBJ2-5; v_call: TRBV7-6; d_call: TRBD2